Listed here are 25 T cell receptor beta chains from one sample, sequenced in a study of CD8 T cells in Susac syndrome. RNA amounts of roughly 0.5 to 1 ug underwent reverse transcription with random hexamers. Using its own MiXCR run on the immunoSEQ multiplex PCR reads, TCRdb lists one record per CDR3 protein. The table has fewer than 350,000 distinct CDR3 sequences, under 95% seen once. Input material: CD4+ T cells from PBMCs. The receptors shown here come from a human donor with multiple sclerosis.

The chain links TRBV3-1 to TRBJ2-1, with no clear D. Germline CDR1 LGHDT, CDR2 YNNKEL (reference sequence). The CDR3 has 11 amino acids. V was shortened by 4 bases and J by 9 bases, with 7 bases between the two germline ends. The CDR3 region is CASSLLGEQFF. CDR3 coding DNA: TGTGCCAGCAGCCTCCTAGGTGAGCAGTTCTTC.

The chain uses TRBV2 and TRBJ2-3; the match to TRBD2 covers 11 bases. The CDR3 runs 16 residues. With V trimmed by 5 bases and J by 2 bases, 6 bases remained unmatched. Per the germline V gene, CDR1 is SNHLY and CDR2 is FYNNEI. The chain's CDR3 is CASSPGLAVYTDTQYF. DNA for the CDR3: TGTGCCAGCAGTCCGGGACTAGCGGTATACACAGATACGCAGTATTTT.

The CDR3 reads CASSVTGTPANTGELFF. CDR3 nucleotide sequence: TGTGCCAGCAGCGTAACCGGGACCCCGGCGAACACCGGGGAGCTGTTTTTT. The J gene is TRBJ2-2, the V gene TRBV9; D is perhaps TRBD1 or TRBD2 (5 bases each). This CDR3 is built from 17 residues. V was cut by 1 base and J by 0 bases, with 13 bases left in between. Germline V CDR1 and CDR2: SGDLS, YYNGEE. The whole variable domain, remainder taken from reference TRBV9 and TRBJ2-2, is DSGVTQTPKHLITATGQRVTLRCSPRSGDLSVYWYQQSLDQGLQFLIQYYNGEERAKGNILERFSAQQFPDLHSELNLSSLELGDSALYFCASSVTGTPANTGELFFGEGSRLTVL.

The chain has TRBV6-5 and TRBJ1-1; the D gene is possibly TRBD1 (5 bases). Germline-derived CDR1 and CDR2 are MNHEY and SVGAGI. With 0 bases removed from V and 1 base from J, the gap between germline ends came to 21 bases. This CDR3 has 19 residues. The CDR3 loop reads CASSYSTSLAGTANTEAFF. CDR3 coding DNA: TGTGCCAGCAGTTACTCGACCTCCCTGGCGGGGACGGCGAACACTGAAGCTTTCTTT.

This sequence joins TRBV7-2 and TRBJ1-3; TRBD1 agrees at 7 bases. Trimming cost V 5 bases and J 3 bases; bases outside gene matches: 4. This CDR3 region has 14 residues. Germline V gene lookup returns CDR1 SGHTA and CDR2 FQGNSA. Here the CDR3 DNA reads TGTGCCAGCAGCGTGGGACAGAGTGGAAACACCATATATTTT. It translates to CASSVGQSGNTIYF.

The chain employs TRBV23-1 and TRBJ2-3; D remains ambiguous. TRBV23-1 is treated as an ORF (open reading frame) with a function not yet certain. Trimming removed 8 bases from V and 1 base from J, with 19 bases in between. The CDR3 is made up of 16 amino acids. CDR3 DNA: TGCGCCAGCCTCAACCCGCCGAAGGTCGGCACAGATACGCAGTATTTT. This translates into CASLNPPKVGTDTQYF.

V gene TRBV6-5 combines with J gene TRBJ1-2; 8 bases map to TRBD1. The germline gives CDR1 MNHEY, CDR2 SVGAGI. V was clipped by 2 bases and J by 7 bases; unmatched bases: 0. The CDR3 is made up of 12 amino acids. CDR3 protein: CASSYGQGGYTF. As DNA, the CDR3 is TGTGCCAGCAGTTACGGACAGGGTGGCTACACCTTC.

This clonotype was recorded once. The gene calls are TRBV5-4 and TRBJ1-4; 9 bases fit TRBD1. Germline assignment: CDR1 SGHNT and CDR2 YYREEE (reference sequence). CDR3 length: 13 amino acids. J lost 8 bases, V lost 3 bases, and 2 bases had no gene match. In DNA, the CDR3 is TGTGCCAGCAGCTCCGGGACAGGGGAAAAACTGTTTTTT. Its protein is CASSSGTGEKLFF.

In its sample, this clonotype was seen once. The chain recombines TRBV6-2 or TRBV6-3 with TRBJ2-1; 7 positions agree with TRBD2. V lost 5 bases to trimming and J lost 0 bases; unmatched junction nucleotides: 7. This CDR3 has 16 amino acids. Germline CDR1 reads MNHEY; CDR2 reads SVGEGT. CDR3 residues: CASSTRGRASYNEQFF. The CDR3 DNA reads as TGTGCCAGCAGTACCCGGGGGAGGGCCTCCTACAATGAGCAGTTCTTC.

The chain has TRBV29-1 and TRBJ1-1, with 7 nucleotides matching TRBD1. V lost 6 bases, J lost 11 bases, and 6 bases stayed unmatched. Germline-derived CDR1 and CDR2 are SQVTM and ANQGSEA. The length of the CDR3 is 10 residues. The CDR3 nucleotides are TGCAGCGTCTCGGACAGGTTGGCTTTCTTT. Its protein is CSVSDRLAFF.

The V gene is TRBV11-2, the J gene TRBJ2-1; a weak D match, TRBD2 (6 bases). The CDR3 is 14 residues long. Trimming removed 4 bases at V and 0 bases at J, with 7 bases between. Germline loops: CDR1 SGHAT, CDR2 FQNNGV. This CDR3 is CASSWGDSYNEQFF. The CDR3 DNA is TGTGCCAGCAGCTGGGGGGACTCCTACAATGAGCAGTTCTTC.

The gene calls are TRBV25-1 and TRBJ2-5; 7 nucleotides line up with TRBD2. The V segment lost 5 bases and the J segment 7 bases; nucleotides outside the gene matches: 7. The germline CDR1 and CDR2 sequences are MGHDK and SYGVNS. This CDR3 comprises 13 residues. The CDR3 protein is CASSRSGVRTQYF. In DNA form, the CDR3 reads TGTGCCAGCAGTAGAAGCGGGGTACGGACCCAGTACTTC.

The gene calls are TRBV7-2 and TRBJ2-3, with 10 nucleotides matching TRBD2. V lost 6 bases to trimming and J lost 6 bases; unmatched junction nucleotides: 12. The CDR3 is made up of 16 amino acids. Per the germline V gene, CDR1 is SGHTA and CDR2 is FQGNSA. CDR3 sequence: CASSSKREGVRDTQYF. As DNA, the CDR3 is TGTGCCAGCAGTTCGAAGCGGGAGGGAGTAAGGGATACGCAGTATTTT.

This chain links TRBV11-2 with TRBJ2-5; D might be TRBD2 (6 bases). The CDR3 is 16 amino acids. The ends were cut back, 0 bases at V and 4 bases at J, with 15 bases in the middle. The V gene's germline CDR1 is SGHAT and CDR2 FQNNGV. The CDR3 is CASSLDVAEGGETQYF. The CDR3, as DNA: TGTGCCAGCAGCTTAGACGTAGCGGAGGGTGGAGAGACCCAGTACTTC.

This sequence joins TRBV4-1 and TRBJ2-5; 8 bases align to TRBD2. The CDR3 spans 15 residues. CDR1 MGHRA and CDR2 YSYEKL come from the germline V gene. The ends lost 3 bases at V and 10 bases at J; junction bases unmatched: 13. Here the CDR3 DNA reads TGCGCCAGCAGCCACCCAGGGACTAGTGCATGGAGCCAGTACTTC. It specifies CASSHPGTSAWSQYF.

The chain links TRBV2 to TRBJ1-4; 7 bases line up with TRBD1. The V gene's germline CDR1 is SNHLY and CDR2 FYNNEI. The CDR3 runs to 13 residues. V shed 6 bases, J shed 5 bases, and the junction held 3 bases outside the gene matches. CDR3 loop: CASSAQGNEKLFF. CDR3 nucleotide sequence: TGTGCCAGCAGCGCACAGGGGAATGAAAAACTGTTTTTT.

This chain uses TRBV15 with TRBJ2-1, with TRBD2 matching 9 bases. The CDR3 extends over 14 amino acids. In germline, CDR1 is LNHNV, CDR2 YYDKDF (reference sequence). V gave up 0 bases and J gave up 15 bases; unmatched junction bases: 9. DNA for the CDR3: TGTGCCACCAGCAGAGATCTTTATAGCGGGAGTACGTTCTTC. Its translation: CATSRDLYSGSTFF.

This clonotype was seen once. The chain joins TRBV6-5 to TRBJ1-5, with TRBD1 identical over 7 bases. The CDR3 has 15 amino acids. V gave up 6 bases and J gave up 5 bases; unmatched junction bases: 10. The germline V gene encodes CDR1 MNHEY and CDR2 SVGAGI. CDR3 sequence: CASSPTGSGDQPQHF. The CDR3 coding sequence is TGTGCCAGCAGCCCGACAGGGAGTGGGGATCAGCCCCAGCATTTT.

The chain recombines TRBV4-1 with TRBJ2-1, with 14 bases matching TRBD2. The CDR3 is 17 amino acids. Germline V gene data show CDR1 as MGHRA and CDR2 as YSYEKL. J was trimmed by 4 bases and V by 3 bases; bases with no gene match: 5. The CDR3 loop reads CASSQGLAGELYNEQFF. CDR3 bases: TGCGCCAGCAGCCAGGGACTAGCGGGAGAGTTATACAATGAGCAGTTCTTC.

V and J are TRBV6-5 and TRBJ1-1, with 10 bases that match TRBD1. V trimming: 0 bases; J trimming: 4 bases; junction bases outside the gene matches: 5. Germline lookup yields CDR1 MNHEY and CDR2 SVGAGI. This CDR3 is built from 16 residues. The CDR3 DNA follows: TGTGCCAGCAGTTACTCGATAGGACAGGGGGTCACTGAAGCTTTCTTT. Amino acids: CASSYSIGQGVTEAFF.

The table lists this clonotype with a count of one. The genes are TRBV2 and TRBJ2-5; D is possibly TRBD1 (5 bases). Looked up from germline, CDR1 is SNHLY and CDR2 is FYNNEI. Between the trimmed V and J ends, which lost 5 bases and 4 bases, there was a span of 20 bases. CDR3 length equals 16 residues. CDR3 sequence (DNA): TGTGCCAGCAGTCCTCCTACTGCGCCTAGGGGAGAGACCCAGTACTTC. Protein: CASSPPTAPRGETQYF.

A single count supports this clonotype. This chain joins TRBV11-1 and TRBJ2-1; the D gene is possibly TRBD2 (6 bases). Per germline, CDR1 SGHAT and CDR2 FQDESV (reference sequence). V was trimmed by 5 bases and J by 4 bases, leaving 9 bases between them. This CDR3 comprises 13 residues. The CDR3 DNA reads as TGTGCCAGCAGCAGGAGGGTTTACAATGAGCAGTTCTTC. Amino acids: CASSRRVYNEQFF.

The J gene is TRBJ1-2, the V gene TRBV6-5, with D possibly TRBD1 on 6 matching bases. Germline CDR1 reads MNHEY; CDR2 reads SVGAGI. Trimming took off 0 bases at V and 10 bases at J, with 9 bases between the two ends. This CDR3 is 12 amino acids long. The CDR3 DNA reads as TGTGCCAGCAGTTACTCGGCGGGGGCCTACACCTTC. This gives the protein CASSYSAGAYTF.

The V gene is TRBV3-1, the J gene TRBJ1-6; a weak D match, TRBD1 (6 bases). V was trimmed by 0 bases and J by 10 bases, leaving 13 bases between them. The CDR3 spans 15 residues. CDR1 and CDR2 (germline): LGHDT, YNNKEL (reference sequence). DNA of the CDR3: TGTGCCAGCAGCCAAGACTGGAGTGGGGGCTCACCCCTCCACTTT. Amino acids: CASSQDWSGGSPLHF.

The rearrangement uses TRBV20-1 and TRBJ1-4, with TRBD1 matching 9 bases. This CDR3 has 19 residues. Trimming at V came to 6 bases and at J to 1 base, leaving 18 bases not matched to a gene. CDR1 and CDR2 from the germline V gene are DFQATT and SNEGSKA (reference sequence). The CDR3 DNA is TGCAGTGCCACGCCACAGGGGGCGCGTTTTATCCTAACTAATGAAAAACTGTTTTTT. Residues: CSATPQGARFILTNEKLFF.